These 9 T cell receptor beta chains originate from one sample sequenced in a study of vaccination effects on CD4 cells after COVID-19 (dated by TCRdb to 2022 to 2024). The antigens these receptors bind are not known. To identify antigen-specific CD4+ T cell clonotypes by their expansion, the ViraFEST assay first stimulated PBMC with viral peptide pools and then applied TCR sequencing. After more than nine days of culture, CD4+ T cells were isolated with the EasySep CD4+ T cell isolation kit. None of the healthy vaccine recipients had a prior SARS-CoV-2 infection, which was confirmed by nucleocapsid antibody tests that came back negative both before and after vaccination. The library was obtained by the immunoSEQ multiplex PCR assay. TCRdb provides this immuneACCESS table in a form limited to in-frame rearrangements. Some clones are lacking; in checked studies, under half of them reflect an unresolved V gene, and why the rest are absent is not known. The table for this sample lists about 55,000 clones; approximately 70% of them were counted only once. The ten largest make up approximately 20% of the sample.

Sequencing was performed on CD4+ T cells from PBMCs cultured with SARS-CoV-2 spike peptides, taken before COVID-19 vaccination. The cell subset or site tag for this specimen amounts to: SARS-CoV-2 spike overlapping peptide pool stimulation. These receptors came from a human donor who received a COVID-19 vaccine.

The chain recombines TRBV29-1 with TRBJ1-2; no clear D gene. CDR1 is SQVTM and CDR2 is ANQGSEA in the germline V gene. V lost 4 bases to trimming and J lost 6 bases, with 18 bases between them. The CDR3 consists of 14 residues. The CDR3 DNA reads as TGCAGCGTTGGACCCCTTCTGTCGGTGAATGGCTACACCTTC. It codes for CSVGPLLSVNGYTF.

V usage is TRBV19 and J usage is TRBJ1-5; D is perhaps TRBD1 (6 bases). Germline CDR1 LNHDA, CDR2 SQIVND (reference sequence). The CDR3 runs to 14 residues. V was trimmed by 6 bases and J by 1 base, leaving 10 bases between them. CDR3: CASRGGVSNQPQHF. In DNA form, the CDR3 reads TGTGCCAGTAGGGGGGGCGTAAGCAATCAGCCCCAGCATTTT.

Here the CDR3 reads CASSSLDRNTEAFF. The CDR3 DNA reads as TGCGCCAGCAGCTCCCTAGACAGAAACACTGAAGCTTTCTTT. V is TRBV5-1 and J is TRBJ1-1; tentative D call: TRBD1 (5 bases). This CDR3 is 14 amino acids long. V lost 3 bases, J lost 2 bases, and 11 bases lay in between. CDR1 is SGHRS, CDR2 YFSETQ, per germline.

This clone was recorded only once. The chain carries TRBV27 and TRBJ2-7; tentatively, D is TRBD2 (5 bases). V lost 6 bases and J 6 bases, leaving 12 bases between the germline ends. The germline gives CDR1 MNHEY, CDR2 SMNVEV (reference sequence). The CDR3 is made up of 12 amino acids. CDR3 in DNA: TGTGCCAGCAGGAGGGAAGCTGGCGAGCAGTACTTC. This sequence encodes CASRREAGEQYF.

The chain recombines TRBV7-2 with TRBJ2-1; TRBD2 matches 11 bases. Unmatched junction bases numbered 6, after V lost 5 bases and J lost 9 bases. This CDR3 region has 14 residues. The germline CDR1 and CDR2 sequences are SGHTA and FQGNSA. The CDR3 loop is CASSGSGGASEQFF. In nucleotides, the CDR3 is TGTGCCAGCAGCGGTAGCGGGGGGGCAAGTGAGCAGTTCTTC.

This chain uses TRBV6-1 with TRBJ2-1, with no clear D. V was trimmed by 2 bases and J by 9 bases, leaving 8 bases between them. The CDR3 contains 12 residues. Looked up from germline, CDR1 is MNHNS and CDR2 is SASEGT. The CDR3 region is CASSEQRREQFF. CDR3 bases: TGTGCCAGCAGTGAACAGCGCCGTGAGCAGTTCTTC.

DNA for the CDR3: TGTGCCAGCAGCCAAGGGGGGGAGAAGAATGAAAAACTGTTTTTT. Translated, it gives CASSQGGEKNEKLFF. The V and J genes are TRBV4-2 and TRBJ1-4, with D maybe TRBD1 (5 bases). Trimming removed 1 base from V and 5 bases from J, with 11 bases in between. This CDR3 comprises 15 residues. Germline V gene lookup returns CDR1 LGHNA and CDR2 YNFKEQ.

The chain links TRBV5-1 to TRBJ2-5; D is undetermined. The germline CDR1 and CDR2 sequences are SGHRS and YFSETQ. Deletions cut 1 base from V and 3 bases from J, with 10 bases between. The CDR3 sequence is 14 residues long. The CDR3 nucleotides are TGCGCCAGCAGCTTGAAACTTCAGGAAGAGACCCAGTACTTC. Amino acid sequence: CASSLKLQEETQYF.

This clone was found many times. This chain connects TRBV5-8 to TRBJ2-2, with 9 positions matching TRBD1. Germline V lookup: CDR1 SGHTS, CDR2 YDEGEE. The CDR3 is 17 residues long. The J segment lost 1 base and the V segment lost 4 bases, leaving 8 bases of the junction unmatched. The DNA for the CDR3 is TGTGCCAGCAGCCCCAGACCGGGACAGGGGAACACCGGGGAGCTGTTTTTT. Translation gives CASSPRPGQGNTGELFF.